The present TCR beta chain was sequenced within a study of sequential checkpoint blockade in melanoma. About the study: Randomization was 1:1 between first-line nivolumab→ipilimumab and ipilimumab→nivolumab.

Turning to this clone: Other DNA sequences from this sample encode an identical CDR3 as well.

Treatment specified: randomized to nivolumab then ipilimumab (arm A) or the reverse (arm B). Patients had received no earlier DNA-damaging chemotherapy. From thawed PBMCs, live CD3+CD8+ cells negative for CD19 and CD56 were sorted. Generated by immunoSEQ multiplex PCR, the TCRdb table keeps only in-frame clones and is missing some. The sample includes approximately 13,000 clones, 52% of them seen just once. The receptor was isolated from a human donor with melanoma. The source was CD8+ T cells sorted from blood (inferred from file names), collected from a patient given nivolumab and ipilimumab in sequence.

The CDR3 region is CASSPTGNTEAFF. The CDR3 nucleotides are TGTGCCAGCAGTCCGACAGGGAACACTGAAGCTTTCTTT. This chain links TRBV6-5 with TRBJ1-1, with D possibly TRBD1 on 6 matching bases. V was trimmed by 5 bases and J by 1 base, leaving 8 bases between them. The CDR3 contains 13 residues. CDR1 MNHEY and CDR2 SVGAGI come from the germline V gene.